This T cell receptor beta chain was sequenced during a study of CD8 T cells in ankylosing spondylitis. Overall study findings and caveats: A motif in TCR beta, a set of seven to nine highly homologous variants, appeared characteristic of ankylosing spondylitis blood. Enrichment of disease-linked clones was reportedly significant in matched ankylosing spondylitis synovial fluid.

With respect to this clonotype: The antigen is unknown.

TCRdb reprocessed the 5' RACE reads via MiXCR and lists one record per CDR3 protein. The sample contains 700,000 to 850,000 distinct CDR3 sequences, around 11% of which appear only once. The sequence was collected from a male donor with ankylosing spondylitis. The sample was blood, either unsorted or a sorted T cell fraction (not recorded which).

CDR3 region: CASTPGGLTNTEAFF. The CDR3 DNA sequence: TGTGCCAGCACGCCGGGGGGTTTGACGAACACTGAAGCTTTCTTT. This sequence joins TRBV7-6 and TRBJ1-1, with D possibly TRBD1 on 5 matching bases. Germline-derived CDR1 and CDR2 are SGHVS and FNYEAQ. CDR3 length: 15 amino acids. The V end lost 7 bases, the J end lost 1 base, and 16 bases lay between the germline ends.